This T cell receptor (beta chain) is from a study of blood T cell repertoires in COVID-19. Turning to this clone: Other DNA sequences of this sample code for an identical CDR3.

Measured with immunoSEQ multiplex PCR; TCRdb has only the in-frame clones, and not every one. The profile shows about 440,000 clones, approximately 88% of them singletons. It was during active infection that Seattle patients were enrolled and then longitudinally followed. Germline CDR1 is GTSNPN and CDR2 is SVGIG (reference sequence). The V gene lost 2 bases and the J gene lost 4 bases, with 9 bases spanning the gap. The CDR3 length is 12 residues. Sequenced material: peripheral blood. The sequence was collected from a woman aged 45-60 years with COVID-19, enrolled during active disease. J is TRBJ2-7 and V is TRBV30; a possible D gene is TRBD2 (7 bases). The CDR3 DNA is TGTGCCTGGAGTAGGGGGGGGTACGAGCAGTACTTC. This translates into CAWSRGGYEQYF.